A single sample gave rise to the 18 T cell receptor beta chains below, sequenced in a study of blood T cells in healthy people across ages. Next came a second PCR, run for about 7 to 12 cycles, which used a sample-barcoded 5' primer along with a J-beta primer mix. Via MiXCR, TCRdb re-called the 5' RACE reads, giving one row per CDR3 protein. This table holds hundreds of thousands of distinct CDR3 sequences, 29% found once. What was sequenced was blood. These TCRs come from a woman of 80 years or more in good health.

In this sample, this clonotype turned up many times. The CDR3 DNA sequence: TGTGCCACCAGCAGAGACAGCACAGATACGCAGTATTTT. Translation: CATSRDSTDTQYF. The chain has TRBV15 and TRBJ2-3; D remains unclear. The CDR3 spans 13 residues. CDR1 LNHNV and CDR2 YYDKDF come from the germline V gene (reference sequence). V shed 0 bases and J shed 0 bases, with 1 base lying between them.

This chain connects TRBV6-5 to TRBJ2-1; 8 bases match TRBD2. The CDR3 sequence is 14 residues long. Germline V gene lookup returns CDR1 MNHEY and CDR2 SVGAGI. The ends lost 8 bases at V and 7 bases at J; junction bases unmatched: 10. In DNA, the CDR3 is TGTGCCAGCCGGGGGGGGGAGATGCGGAATGAGCAGTTCTTC. Protein: CASRGGEMRNEQFF.

This clonotype has ten or more counts. The chain combines TRBV7-9 with TRBJ2-6, with D unclear. Germline CDR1 and CDR2: SEHNR and FQNEAQ (reference sequence). CDR3 length: 16 amino acids. The ends were cut back, 5 bases at V and 0 bases at J, with 11 bases in the middle. The CDR3, as DNA: TGTGCCAGCAGCCCCTGGTCTAGCTCTGGGGCCAACGTCCTGACTTTC. Its translation is CASSPWSSSGANVLTF.

This clonotype was detected a few times. J is TRBJ1-1 and V is TRBV29-1; TRBD1 might be the D (6 bases). This CDR3 has 13 residues. Looked up from germline, CDR1 is SQVTM and CDR2 is ANQGSEA. The V end lost 2 bases, the J end lost 0 bases, and 7 bases lay between the germline ends. CDR3 DNA sequence: TGCAGCGTTGAAAAGGGGGTGAACACTGAAGCTTTCTTT. It specifies CSVEKGVNTEAFF.

The chain joins TRBV29-1 to TRBJ2-7; 15 nucleotides align to TRBD2. V was pared by 4 bases and J by 4 bases, with 5 bases of the junction left unmatched. CDR1 is SQVTM, CDR2 ANQGSEA, per germline. The CDR3 consists of 15 residues. The CDR3: CSVATGTSGRYEQYF. The CDR3 DNA is TGCAGCGTTGCTACCGGGACTAGCGGGAGGTACGAGCAGTACTTC.

This clonotype was observed at least ten times. The chain recombines TRBV20-1 with TRBJ2-3, with 7 positions matching TRBD2. Germline CDR1 reads DFQATT; CDR2 reads SNEGSKA (reference sequence). The CDR3 runs 13 residues. V lost 3 bases, J lost 2 bases, and 2 bases stayed unmatched. CDR3 nucleotide sequence: TGCAGTGCTAGGCGGGGGTTCACAGATACGCAGTATTTT. Translating it yields CSARRGFTDTQYF.

This clonotype was seen only a few times. The gene calls are TRBV24-1 and TRBJ1-2; D perhaps matches TRBD1 (6 bases). The CDR3 consists of 14 residues. V was trimmed by 6 bases and J by 4 bases, leaving 14 bases between them. CDR1 and CDR2 from the germline V gene are KGHDR and SFDVKD. The CDR3 protein is CATSMGGYGYGYTF. CDR3 sequence (DNA): TGTGCCACCAGTATGGGGGGCTATGGCTATGGCTACACCTTC.

This clonotype was counted between two and nine times. The genes are TRBV5-5 and TRBJ1-2; D not certain. The CDR3 runs 15 residues. V was clipped by 5 bases and J by 8 bases, with 22 bases between them. CDR1 is SGHKS, CDR2 YYEKEE, per germline (reference sequence). The CDR3 protein is CASSLRVDGQLGYTF. In DNA, the CDR3 is TGTGCCAGCAGTTTACGAGTGGACGGTCAGTTGGGCTACACCTTC.

This clonotype has ten or more counts. The chain is built from TRBV7-9 and TRBJ1-4; TRBD1 might be the D (5 bases). CDR3 length: 16 amino acids. V was pared by 1 base and J by 3 bases, with 12 bases between. Germline lookup yields CDR1 SEHNR and CDR2 FQNEAQ (reference sequence). CDR3 DNA sequence: TGTGCCAGCAGCTTAGGTATCGGGACCGCTAATGAAAAACTGTTTTTT. This gives the protein CASSLGIGTANEKLFF.

J is TRBJ2-3 and V is TRBV4-2; tentatively, D is TRBD2 (6 bases). This CDR3 contains 16 residues. Germline CDR1 is LGHNA and CDR2 is YNFKEQ. V dropped 4 bases and J dropped 6 bases, with 20 bases sitting between them. CDR3 bases: TGTGCCAGCAGCCGGCTGTGGGAGGCGGGCGAGGATACGCAGTATTTT. Translating gives CASSRLWEAGEDTQYF.

Regarding this clonotype: A much larger clone differs from this one at a single base, so this may be a read error. The chain is built from TRBV4-1 and TRBJ2-3, with TRBD2 identical over 7 bases. Germline trimming cut 8 bases from V and 4 bases from J; bases unmatched to any gene: 15. The CDR3 consists of 16 residues. Germline V gene sequence: CDR1 MGHRA, CDR2 YSYEKL. DNA for the CDR3: TGCGCCAGCTGGGTAAACGAGGCTAGCGGTCCAGATACGCAGTATTTT. Translation gives CASWVNEASGPDTQYF.

Here the CDR3 DNA reads TGTGCCAGCAGCTGGAGTGGCGGGGAGCTGTTTTTT. Translating gives CASSWSGGELFF. V is TRBV11-2 and J is TRBJ2-2; D uncertain. Trimming shortened V by 4 bases and J by 7 bases, and 7 bases separated the two germline ends. CDR1 is SGHAT and CDR2 is FQNNGV in the germline V gene. CDR3 length: 12 amino acids.

There are many counts of this clonotype. CDR3: CASSLLGEPYNEQFF. As DNA, the CDR3 is TGTGCCAGCAGCCTACTGGGGGAACCCTACAATGAGCAGTTCTTC. This rearrangement joins TRBV9 to TRBJ2-1; D possibly uses TRBD1 or TRBD2 (5 bases each). The CDR3 is 15 amino acids. Germline assignment: CDR1 SGDLS and CDR2 YYNGEE. V shed 4 bases and J shed 2 bases, with 13 bases lying between them.

This clonotype occurred many times. The rearrangement joins TRBV11-2 to TRBJ2-3; D is unclear. V was clipped by 6 bases and J by 3 bases, with 19 bases between them. Germline assignment: CDR1 SGHAT and CDR2 FQNNGV. This CDR3 region has 16 residues. CDR3 amino acids: CASSRSWISPTDTQYF. CDR3 in DNA: TGTGCCAGCAGTCGAAGTTGGATTAGTCCGACAGATACGCAGTATTTT.

This clonotype was seen once. The chain links TRBV5-1 to TRBJ2-1; D remains unclear. V lost 2 bases and J 7 bases, leaving 13 bases between the germline ends. Germline V lookup: CDR1 SGHRS, CDR2 YFSETQ. The CDR3 totals 14 residues. The CDR3 DNA reads as TGCGCCAGCAGCTTAGTGGTGGTGGGGAATGAGCAGTTCTTC. It specifies CASSLVVVGNEQFF.

Turning to this clonotype: A much bigger clone sits one base away, suggesting this may be a read error. The rearrangement uses TRBV4-3 and TRBJ1-2; TRBD1 is a possible D gene (6 bases). The CDR3 has 14 amino acids. Germline V CDR1 and CDR2: LGHNA, YSLEER. The CDR3 DNA reads as TGCGTCAGCAGCCAAGACGGCAGGGGAGAAGGCTACACCTTC. Residues: CVSSQDGRGEGYTF.

The genes are TRBV19 and TRBJ2-2; 9 bases line up with TRBD1. This CDR3 region has 15 residues. V lost 9 bases and J lost 0; bases outside the gene matches: 5. The germline V gene has CDR1 LNHDA and CDR2 SQIVND (reference sequence). CDR3 residues: CASHRDRANTGELFF. The CDR3 coding sequence is TGTGCCAGCCATAGGGACAGGGCGAACACCGGGGAGCTGTTTTTT.

The chain is built from TRBV12-3 or TRBV12-4 and TRBJ1-3, with TRBD1 as a possible D gene (5 bases). Deletions cut 6 bases from V and 6 bases from J, with 12 bases between. This CDR3 region has 13 residues. CDR3 in DNA: TGTGCCAGCAGACTCGAGGGGTTAAACACCATATATTTT. As protein: CASRLEGLNTIYF.